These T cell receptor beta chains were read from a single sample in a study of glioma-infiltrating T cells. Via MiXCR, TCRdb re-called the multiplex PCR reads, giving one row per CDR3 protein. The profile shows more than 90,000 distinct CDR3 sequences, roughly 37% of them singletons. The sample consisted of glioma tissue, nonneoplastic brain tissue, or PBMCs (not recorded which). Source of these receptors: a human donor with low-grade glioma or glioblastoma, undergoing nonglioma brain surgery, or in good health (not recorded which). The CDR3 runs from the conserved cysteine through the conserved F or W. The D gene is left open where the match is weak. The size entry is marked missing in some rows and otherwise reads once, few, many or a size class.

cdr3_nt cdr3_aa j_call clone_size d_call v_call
TGCAGTGCTAGACCCAGGGTACCGAGCTCTGGAAACACCATATATTTT CSARPRVPSSGNTIYF TRBJ1-3 many - TRBV20-1
TGTGCCAGCATAGACCCGCAGGGGGCAGCCGGGGAGCTGTTTTTT CASIDPQGAAGELFF TRBJ2-2 many TRBD1 TRBV6-2/TRBV6-3
TGTGCAAGCCAGGACGGGGGGCGGAGTGAGCAGTTCTTC CASQDGGRSEQFF TRBJ2-1 - - TRBV27
TGTGCCAGCAGCCGAGACAGGAACGTTCAGCCCCAGCATTTT CASSRDRNVQPQHF TRBJ1-5 many - TRBV12-3/TRBV12-4
TGTGCCAGCAGTTGGGACAGCCAGCAACTGGATGAAAAACTGTTTTTT CASSWDSQQLDEKLFF TRBJ1-4 many TRBD1 TRBV6-2/TRBV6-3
TGTGCCAGAACCGAGACGGGGAGGAACGAGCAGTACTTC CARTETGRNEQYF TRBJ2-7 - - TRBV27
TGTGCCAGCAGAGCGGGAGCCAGTGTAGTTGTGCAGTTCTTC CASRAGASVVVQFF TRBJ2-1 once TRBD2 TRBV7-3
TGTGCCAGCAGCTTAGAAACAGGGGGCGGCTATGGCTACACCTTC CASSLETGGGYGYTF TRBJ1-2 many TRBD1 TRBV7-2
TGTGCCAGCAGCTCAGCATCGGGAGGTCATCAGTACTTC CASSSASGGHQYF TRBJ2-4 many TRBD2 TRBV7-2
TGTGCCAGCAGTTACAGCGAAGGGACAGGGGACCGTTATGGCTACACCTTC CASSYSEGTGDRYGYTF TRBJ1-2 - TRBD1 TRBV6-2/TRBV6-3
TGCAGCGTTGTCACCGACATAAACATTCAGTACTTC CSVVTDINIQYF TRBJ2-4 many - TRBV29-1
TGTGCCAGCAGCTTAATGGCGGGACAGGCAACGGCAGGGGCCAACGTCCTGACTTTC CASSLMAGQATAGANVLTF TRBJ2-6 many TRBD1 TRBV7-9
TGTGCCTGCGGATATGGCGTAGAGGTGAACACCGGGGAGCTGTTTTTT CACGYGVEVNTGELFF TRBJ2-2 few - TRBV5-5
TGTGCCAGTAGTATTTCCATTCGGCGGGGGGCCCACGACGATACGCAGTATTTT CASSISIRRGAHDDTQYF TRBJ2-3 many TRBD2 TRBV19
TGTGCCACAACTGCCGGCGGAACTCAGTACTTC CATTAGGTQYF TRBJ2-4 - - TRBV6-2/TRBV6-3
TGTGCCAGCTCACTCGCCGGGACAGGGTCCGCAACTAATGAAAAACTGTTTTTT CASSLAGTGSATNEKLFF TRBJ1-4 many TRBD1 TRBV18
TGTGCCAGCAGTTTGAGAACCCTGAGCTCCTACAATGAGCAGTTCTTC CASSLRTLSSYNEQFF TRBJ2-1 many - TRBV12-3/TRBV12-4
TGTGCCAGCGGAAGAACCCACTTC CASGRTHF TRBJ2-1 - - TRBV6-5
TGTGCCAGCAGAGGAAGCGAGAATGAGCAGTTCTTC CASRGSENEQFF TRBJ2-1 many - TRBV6-2/TRBV6-3
TGTGCCAGCAGTACTGCGGGACAGGGGGCATCAGATACGCAGTATTTT CASSTAGQGASDTQYF TRBJ2-3 many TRBD1 TRBV28
TGTGCCAGTAGCCTGGGCATTGGCACTGAAGCTTTCTTT CASSLGIGTEAFF TRBJ1-1 many - TRBV7-8
TGCAGCGTTGAAGGGAGGGGGGCGAGAGGAAACACCATATATTTT CSVEGRGARGNTIYF TRBJ1-3 - - TRBV29-1
TGTGCCAGCAGCACGGGCGATGAGCAGTTCTTC CASSTGDEQFF TRBJ2-1 many - TRBV5-4
TGTGCCAGCAGCCAAGATTTCGGCCAGAACTACGAGCAGTACTTC CASSQDFGQNYEQYF TRBJ2-7 many - TRBV4-2
TGTGCCAGCAGCCGGACGTTTGGAGATCGAGAAAAACTGTTTTTT CASSRTFGDREKLFF TRBJ1-4 many - TRBV7-9
TGTGCCAGCAACCAGGCCCTATTCACCGGGGAGCTGTTTTTT CASNQALFTGELFF TRBJ2-2 many - TRBV4-2
TGTGCCATCAAGGGAGGGGCCAATGAGCAGTTCTTC CAIKGGANEQFF TRBJ2-1 many TRBD2 TRBV2
TGTGCCAGCAGCCCTACGGACAGTTTCTATGGCTACACCTTC CASSPTDSFYGYTF TRBJ1-2 many - TRBV6-1
TGTGCCAGCAGTGGTAGGGCTGTACGGGCTTTCTTT CASSGRAVRAFF TRBJ1-1 - - TRBV6-5
TGTGCCAGCAGCTTAGTCGGCGGGCTTCAGGGAGATACGCAGTATTTT CASSLVGGLQGDTQYF TRBJ2-3 many - TRBV7-2
TGTGCCAGCAGTGGGGGACAGTACCGCGGCTACACCTTC CASSGGQYRGYTF TRBJ1-2 many TRBD1 TRBV2
TGTGCCAGCAGCGACGGGGAATTCACAGAGACCGAGTACTTC CASSDGEFTETEYF TRBJ2-5 - - TRBV25-1
TGTGCCAGCAGCGAGACTAGCGGGGGAGGATACAATGAGCAGTTCTTC CASSETSGGGYNEQFF TRBJ2-1 - TRBD2 TRBV6-2/TRBV6-3
TGTGCCAGCAGAATTACAGGGGGCAGGACCGGGGAGCTGTTTTTT CASRITGGRTGELFF TRBJ2-2 many TRBD1 TRBV6-1
TGTGCCAGCAGCCAAGATCCCCTAGCTTTTGTTGGAGATCTTCGTGTGCAGTTCTTC CASSQDPLAFVGDLRVQFF TRBJ2-1 - - TRBV4-2
TGTGCCACCCGGACCGGCGAGCAGTACTTC CATRTGEQYF TRBJ2-7 many - TRBV11-2
TGTGCCAGCAGCCTAACAGGGGGGAACAATGAGCAGTTCTTC CASSLTGGNNEQFF TRBJ2-1 - TRBD1 TRBV3-1
TGTGCCAGCAGCTCCACCGGGGAGCAGTACTTC CASSSTGEQYF TRBJ2-7 - - TRBV7-8
TGTGCCAGCAGTGGGACGCATCGTACAGATACGCAGTATTTT CASSGTHRTDTQYF TRBJ2-3 many - TRBV2
TGTGCCAGCAACTTAGACAGGAGCACAGAAGCTTTCTTT CASNLDRSTEAFF TRBJ1-1 - - TRBV7-9